This T cell receptor (beta chain) appears in the sequencing data of a study of T cell clonotyping in hematopoietic cell transplantation. Study-level background: Cytoreduction preceded collection of pretransplant recipient samples.

Using immunoSEQ multiplex PCR, the repertoire was profiled, and TCRdb retains in-frame clones only, with some absent. This repertoire shows about 69,000 clones, almost 97% found once; its top ten account for roughly 1.7%. V was pared by 5 bases and J by 2 bases, with 12 bases between. The length of the CDR3 is 14 residues. CDR1 SGHVS and CDR2 FNYEAQ come from the germline V gene. Time point given: recipient sample about 28 days before transplant, after cytoreduction. The J gene is TRBJ1-2, the V gene TRBV7-6; D may be TRBD1 (5 bases). This material consisted of peripheral blood mononuclear cells, taken before stem cell transplant. The TCR sequence derives from a woman between 45 and 60 years old with acute myeloid leukemia. Some clones in this sample may be carry-over from other donors' samples. CDR3 sequence: CASSTQGINYGYTF. DNA of the CDR3: TGTGCCAGCAGCACGCAGGGCATAAACTATGGCTACACCTTC.